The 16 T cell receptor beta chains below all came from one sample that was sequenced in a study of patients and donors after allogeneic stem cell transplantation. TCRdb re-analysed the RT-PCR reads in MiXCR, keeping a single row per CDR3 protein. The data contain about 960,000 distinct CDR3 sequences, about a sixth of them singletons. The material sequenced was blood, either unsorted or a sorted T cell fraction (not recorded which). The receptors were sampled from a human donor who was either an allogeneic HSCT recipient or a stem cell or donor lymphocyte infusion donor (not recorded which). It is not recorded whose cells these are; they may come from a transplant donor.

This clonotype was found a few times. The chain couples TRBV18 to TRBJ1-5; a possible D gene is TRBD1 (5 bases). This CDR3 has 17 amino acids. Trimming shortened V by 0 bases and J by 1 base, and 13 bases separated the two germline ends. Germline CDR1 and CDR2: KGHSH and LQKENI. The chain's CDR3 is CASSPPSGGGSNQPQHF. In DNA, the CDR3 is TGTGCCAGCTCACCACCTTCTGGGGGGGGAAGCAATCAGCCCCAGCATTTT.

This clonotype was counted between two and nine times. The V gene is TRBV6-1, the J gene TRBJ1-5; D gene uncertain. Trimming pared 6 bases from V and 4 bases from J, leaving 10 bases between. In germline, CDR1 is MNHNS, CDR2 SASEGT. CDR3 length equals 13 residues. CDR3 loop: CASSRRVNQPQHF. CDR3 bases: TGTGCCAGCAGCCGACGGGTTAATCAGCCCCAGCATTTT.

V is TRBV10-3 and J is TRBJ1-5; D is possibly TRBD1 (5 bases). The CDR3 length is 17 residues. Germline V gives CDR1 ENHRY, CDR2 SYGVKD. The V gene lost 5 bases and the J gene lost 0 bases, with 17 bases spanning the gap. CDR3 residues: CAISPGGAGYSNQPQHF. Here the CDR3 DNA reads TGTGCCATCAGTCCGGGAGGGGCAGGGTATAGCAATCAGCCCCAGCATTTT.

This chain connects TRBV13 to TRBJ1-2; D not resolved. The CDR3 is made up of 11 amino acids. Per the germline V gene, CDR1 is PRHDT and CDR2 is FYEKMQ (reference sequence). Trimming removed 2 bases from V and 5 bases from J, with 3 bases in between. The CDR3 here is CASSLQYGYTF. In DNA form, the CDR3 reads TGTGCCAGCAGCTTACAGTATGGCTACACCTTC.

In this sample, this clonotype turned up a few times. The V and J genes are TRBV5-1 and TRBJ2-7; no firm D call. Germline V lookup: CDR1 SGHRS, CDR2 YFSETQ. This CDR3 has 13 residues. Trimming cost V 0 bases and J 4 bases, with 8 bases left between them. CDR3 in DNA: TGCGCCAGCAGCTTGGGACACCAATACGAGCAGTACTTC. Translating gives CASSLGHQYEQYF.

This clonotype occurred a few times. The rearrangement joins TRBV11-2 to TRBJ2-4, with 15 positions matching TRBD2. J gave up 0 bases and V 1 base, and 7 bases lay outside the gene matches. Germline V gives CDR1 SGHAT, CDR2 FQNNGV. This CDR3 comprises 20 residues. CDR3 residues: CASSLVGGLAGGLAKNIQYF. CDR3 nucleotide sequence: TGTGCCAGCAGCTTAGTAGGAGGACTAGCGGGGGGGCTAGCCAAAAACATTCAGTACTTC.

CDR3: CASSQGSQYPMGAFF. For the CDR3, the DNA is TGTGCCAGCAGCCAAGGGAGTCAATATCCCATGGGGGCTTTCTTT. The V gene is TRBV3-1, the J gene TRBJ1-1; D gene uncertain. Germline CDR1 LGHDT, CDR2 YNNKEL (reference sequence). This CDR3 comprises 15 residues. The V gene lost 1 base and the J gene lost 11 bases, with 20 bases spanning the gap.

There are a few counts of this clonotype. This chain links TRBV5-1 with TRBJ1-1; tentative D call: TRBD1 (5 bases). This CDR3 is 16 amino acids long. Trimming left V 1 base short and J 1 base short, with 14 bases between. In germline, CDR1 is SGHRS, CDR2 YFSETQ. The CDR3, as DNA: TGCGCCAGCAGCTTGAGCGGGTCGGGGGGGAACACTGAAGCTTTCTTT. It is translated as CASSLSGSGGNTEAFF.

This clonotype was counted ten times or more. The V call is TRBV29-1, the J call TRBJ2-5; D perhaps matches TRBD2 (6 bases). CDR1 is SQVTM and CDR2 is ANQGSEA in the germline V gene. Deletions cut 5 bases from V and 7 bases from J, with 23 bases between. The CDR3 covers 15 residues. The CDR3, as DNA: TGCAGCGTTTTACCGAGCGGGCGTGGATCGTGGACCCAGTACTTC. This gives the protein CSVLPSGRGSWTQYF.

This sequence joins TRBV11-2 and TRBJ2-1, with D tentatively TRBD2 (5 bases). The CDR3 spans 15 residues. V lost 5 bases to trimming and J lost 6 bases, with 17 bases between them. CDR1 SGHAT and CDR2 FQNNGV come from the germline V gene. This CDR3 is CASSDRLPRGNEQFF. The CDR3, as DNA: TGTGCCAGCAGCGATCGACTACCCCGAGGCAATGAGCAGTTCTTC.

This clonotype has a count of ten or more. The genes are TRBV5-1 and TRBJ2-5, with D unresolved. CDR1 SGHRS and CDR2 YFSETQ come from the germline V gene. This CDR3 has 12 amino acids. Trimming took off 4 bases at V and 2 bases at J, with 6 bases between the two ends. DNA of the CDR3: TGCGCCAGCAGCGCCAGACAAGAGACCCAGTACTTC. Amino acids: CASSARQETQYF.

CDR3 sequence: CASSIRGSPLHF. CDR3 DNA: TGTGCCAGCAGCATCAGGGGTTCACCCCTCCACTTT. The chain couples TRBV7-9 to TRBJ1-6, with a weak D call TRBD1 (6 bases). The CDR3 has 12 residues. V dropped 5 bases and J dropped 9 bases, with 8 bases sitting between them. Germline V gene sequence: CDR1 SEHNR, CDR2 FQNEAQ (reference sequence).

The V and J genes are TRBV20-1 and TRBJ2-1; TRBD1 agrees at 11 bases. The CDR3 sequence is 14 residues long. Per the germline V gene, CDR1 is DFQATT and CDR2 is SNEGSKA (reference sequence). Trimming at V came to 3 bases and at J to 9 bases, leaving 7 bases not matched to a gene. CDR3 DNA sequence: TGCAGTGCTAGTGCCGGGACAGGGGGTACTGAGCAGTTCTTC. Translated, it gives CSASAGTGGTEQFF.

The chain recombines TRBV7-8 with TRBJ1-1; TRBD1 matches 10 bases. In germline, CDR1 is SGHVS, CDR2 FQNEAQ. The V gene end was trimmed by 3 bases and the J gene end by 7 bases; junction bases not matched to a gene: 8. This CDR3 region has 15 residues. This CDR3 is CASSLTGQGWDEAFF. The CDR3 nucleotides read TGTGCCAGCAGCTTGACGGGACAGGGGTGGGATGAAGCTTTCTTT.

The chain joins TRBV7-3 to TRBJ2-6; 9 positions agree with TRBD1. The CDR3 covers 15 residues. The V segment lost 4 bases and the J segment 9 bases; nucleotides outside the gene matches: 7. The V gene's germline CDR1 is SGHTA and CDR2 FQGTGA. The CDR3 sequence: CASSSRTGEVNVLTF. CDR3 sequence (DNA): TGTGCCAGCAGCTCCCGGACAGGGGAGGTCAACGTCCTGACTTTC.

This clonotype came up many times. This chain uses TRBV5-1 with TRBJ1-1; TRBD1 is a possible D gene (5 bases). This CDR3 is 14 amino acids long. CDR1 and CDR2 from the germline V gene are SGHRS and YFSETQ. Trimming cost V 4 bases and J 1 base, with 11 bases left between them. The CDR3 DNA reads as TGCGCCAGCAGCCCGGGACCGCAGAACACTGAAGCTTTCTTT. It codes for CASSPGPQNTEAFF. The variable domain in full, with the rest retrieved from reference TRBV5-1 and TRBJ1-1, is KAGVTQTPRYLIKTRGQQVTLSCSPISGHRSVSWYQQTPGQGLQFLFEYFSETQRNKGNFPGRFSGRQFSNSRSEMNVSTLELGDSALYLCASSPGPQNTEAFFGQGTRLTVV.